This entry lists 4 T cell receptor beta chains sequenced from one sample in a study of human T cells and chemical hapten exposure. Time point described: pre-sensitization, week 0. Treatment here: therapeutic diphenylcyclopropenone sensitization with weekly scalp DPC. MiXCR, run by TCRdb on the RACE reads, gives a single entry per CDR3 protein. The repertoire includes 95,000 to 150,000 distinct CDR3 sequences, 13% of them detected once, and 2.8% sits in the top ten. Sample: whole blood, taken in connection with sensitization to the hapten diphenylcyclopropenone (DPC). The receptors stem from a woman between 18 and 29 years old with alopecia areata. Some clones in this sample may be carry-over from other donors' samples.

This clonotype has just a few counts. The J gene is TRBJ2-7, the V gene TRBV20-1; the match to TRBD1 covers 8 bases. Per germline, CDR1 DFQATT and CDR2 SNEGSKA (reference sequence). The CDR3 totals 18 residues. The junction had 19 bases not matched to a gene; V was cut back by 3 bases and J by 3 bases. The CDR3 DNA is TGCAGTGCTAGTTCCAGTTGGCCTACTGCGGGACAGGTCTACGAGCAGTACTTC. It encodes CSASSSWPTAGQVYEQYF.

This clonotype was counted between two and nine times. The chain combines TRBV12-3 or TRBV12-4 with TRBJ1-2; D call uncertain. There are 16 residues in the CDR3. With 4 bases removed from V and 0 bases from J, the gap between germline ends came to 15 bases. The CDR3 spells CASSWQLLRANYGYTF. The DNA for the CDR3 is TGTGCCAGCAGTTGGCAGCTCCTTCGAGCTAACTATGGCTACACCTTC.

This clonotype showed up just a few times. The V gene is TRBV29-1, the J gene TRBJ2-1; 9 positions agree with TRBD1. Germline V gene sequence: CDR1 SQVTM, CDR2 ANQGSEA. CDR3 length equals 13 residues. The V and J ends lost 6 bases and 9 bases, in that order; junction bases with no gene match: 9. The CDR3 DNA reads TGCAGCGTCAATAACAGGGGGCAGGGTGAGCAGTTCTTC. Protein product: CSVNNRGQGEQFF.

The rearrangement joins TRBV2 to TRBJ2-3, with D maybe TRBD2 (5 bases). The V end lost 11 bases, the J end lost 7 bases, and 13 bases lay between the germline ends. Germline loops: CDR1 SNHLY, CDR2 FYNNEI. This CDR3 region has 11 residues. The CDR3 DNA reads TGTGCCGTACCTGGGAGTAATACGCAGTATTTT. Translating it yields CAVPGSNTQYF.